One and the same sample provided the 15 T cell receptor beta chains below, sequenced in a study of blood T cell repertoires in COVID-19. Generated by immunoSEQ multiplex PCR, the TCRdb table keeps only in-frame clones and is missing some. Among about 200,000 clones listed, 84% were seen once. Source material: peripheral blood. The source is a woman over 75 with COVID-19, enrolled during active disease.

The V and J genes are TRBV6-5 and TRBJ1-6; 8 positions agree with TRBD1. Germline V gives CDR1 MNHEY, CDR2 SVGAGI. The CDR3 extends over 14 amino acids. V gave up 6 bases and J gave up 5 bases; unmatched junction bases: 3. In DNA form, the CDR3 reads TGTGCCAGCAGGGAGACAGGGGATAATTCACCCCTCCACTTT. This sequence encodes CASRETGDNSPLHF.

CDR3 amino acids: CASSVQGGTIYNSPLHF. The CDR3 bases are TGTGCCAGCAGTGTACAGGGGGGGACTATCTATAATTCACCCCTCCACTTT. This chain connects TRBV28 to TRBJ1-6, with 8 bases identical to TRBD1. V lost 5 bases to trimming and J lost 3 bases; unmatched junction nucleotides: 9. Germline CDR1 MDHEN, CDR2 SYDVKM. The CDR3 runs to 17 residues.

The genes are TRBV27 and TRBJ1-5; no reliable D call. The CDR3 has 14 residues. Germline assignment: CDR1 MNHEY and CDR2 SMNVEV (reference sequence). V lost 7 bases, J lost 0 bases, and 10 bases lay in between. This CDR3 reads CASNQIFSNQPQHF. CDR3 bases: TGTGCCAGCAACCAGATTTTTAGCAATCAGCCCCAGCATTTT.

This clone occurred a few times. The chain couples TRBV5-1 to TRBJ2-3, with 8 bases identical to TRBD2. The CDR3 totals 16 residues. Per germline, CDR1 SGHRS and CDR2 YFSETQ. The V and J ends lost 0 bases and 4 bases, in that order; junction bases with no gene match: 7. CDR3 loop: CASSLASGSGSDTQYF. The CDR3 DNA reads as TGCGCCAGCAGCTTGGCCAGCGGGAGCGGATCAGATACGCAGTATTTT.

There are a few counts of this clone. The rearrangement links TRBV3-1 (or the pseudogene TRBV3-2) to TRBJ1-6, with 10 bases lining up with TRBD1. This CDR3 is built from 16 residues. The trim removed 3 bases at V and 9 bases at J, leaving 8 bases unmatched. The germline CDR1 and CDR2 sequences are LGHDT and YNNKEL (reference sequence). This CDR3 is CASSQSGTGVFSPLHF. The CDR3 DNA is TGTGCCAGCAGCCAGTCCGGGACAGGGGTTTTTTCACCCCTCCACTTT.

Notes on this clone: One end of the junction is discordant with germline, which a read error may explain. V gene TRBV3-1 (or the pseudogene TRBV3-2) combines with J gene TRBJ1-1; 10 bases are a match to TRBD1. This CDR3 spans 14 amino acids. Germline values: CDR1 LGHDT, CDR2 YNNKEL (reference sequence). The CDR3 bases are TGTGCCAGCAGCCAAGACCTGATGGGACAGGGGACTCTATTT. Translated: CASSQDLMGQGTLF.

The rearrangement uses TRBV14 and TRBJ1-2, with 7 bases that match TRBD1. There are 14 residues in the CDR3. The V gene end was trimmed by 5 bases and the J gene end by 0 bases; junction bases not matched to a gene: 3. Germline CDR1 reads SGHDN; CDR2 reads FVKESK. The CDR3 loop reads CASSDRDPNYGYTF. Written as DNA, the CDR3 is TGTGCCAGCAGCGACAGGGACCCTAACTATGGCTACACCTTC.

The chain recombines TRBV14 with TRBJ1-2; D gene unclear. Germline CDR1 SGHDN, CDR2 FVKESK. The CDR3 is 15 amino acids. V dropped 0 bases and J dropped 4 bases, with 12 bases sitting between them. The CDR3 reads CASSQDSVVGYGYTF. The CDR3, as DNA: TGTGCCAGCAGCCAAGACTCTGTGGTCGGCTATGGCTACACCTTC.

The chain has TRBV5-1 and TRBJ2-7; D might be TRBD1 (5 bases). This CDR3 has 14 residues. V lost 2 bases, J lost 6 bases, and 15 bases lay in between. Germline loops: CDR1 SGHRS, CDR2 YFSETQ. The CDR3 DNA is TGCGCCAGCAGCTTTGCCAACCAGGGTTTCGAGCAGTACTTC. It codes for CASSFANQGFEQYF.

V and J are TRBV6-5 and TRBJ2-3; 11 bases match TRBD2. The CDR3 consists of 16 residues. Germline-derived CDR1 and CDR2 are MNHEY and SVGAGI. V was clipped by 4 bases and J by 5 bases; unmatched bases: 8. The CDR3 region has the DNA TGTGCCAGCAGTTCCCAACTAGCGGGGGCGGGAGATACGCAGTATTTT. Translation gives CASSSQLAGAGDTQYF.

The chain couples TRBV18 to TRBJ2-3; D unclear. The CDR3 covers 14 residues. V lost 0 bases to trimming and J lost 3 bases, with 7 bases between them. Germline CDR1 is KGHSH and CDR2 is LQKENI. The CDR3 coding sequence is TGTGCCAGCTCACCACCGGCCCAGACAGATACGCAGTATTTT. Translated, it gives CASSPPAQTDTQYF.

CDR3 amino acids: CASSPRGYGAQHF. In nucleotides, the CDR3 is TGTGCCAGCAGTCCCCGTGGTTACGGGGCCCAGCATTTT. The chain combines TRBV27 with TRBJ1-5, with D unresolved. Between the trimmed V and J ends, which lost 5 bases and 11 bases, there was a span of 16 bases. The length of the CDR3 is 13 residues. Germline assignment: CDR1 MNHEY and CDR2 SMNVEV (reference sequence).

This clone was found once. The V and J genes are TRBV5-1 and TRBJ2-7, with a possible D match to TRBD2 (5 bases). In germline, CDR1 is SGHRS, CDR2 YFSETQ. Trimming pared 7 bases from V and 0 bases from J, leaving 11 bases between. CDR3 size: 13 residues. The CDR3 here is CASGSGSSYEQYF. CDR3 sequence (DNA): TGCGCCAGCGGGTCGGGGAGCTCCTACGAGCAGTACTTC.

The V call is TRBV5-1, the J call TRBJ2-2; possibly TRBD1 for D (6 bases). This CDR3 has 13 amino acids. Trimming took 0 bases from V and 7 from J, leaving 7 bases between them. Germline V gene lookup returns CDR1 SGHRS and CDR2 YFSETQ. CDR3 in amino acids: CASSLEQGGELFF. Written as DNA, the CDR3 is TGCGCCAGCAGCTTGGAACAGGGCGGGGAGCTGTTTTTT. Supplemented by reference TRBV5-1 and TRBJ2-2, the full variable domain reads KAGVTQTPRYLIKTRGQQVTLSCSPISGHRSVSWYQQTPGQGLQFLFEYFSETQRNKGNFPGRFSGRQFSNSRSEMNVSTLELGDSALYLCASSLEQGGELFFGEGSRLTVL.

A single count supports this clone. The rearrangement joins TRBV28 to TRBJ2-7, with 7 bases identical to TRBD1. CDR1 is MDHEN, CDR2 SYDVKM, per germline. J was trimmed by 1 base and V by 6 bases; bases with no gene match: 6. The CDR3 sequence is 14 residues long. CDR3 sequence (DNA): TGTGCCAGCAGGGGAACAGGGGTATCCTACGAGCAGTACTTC. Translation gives CASRGTGVSYEQYF.